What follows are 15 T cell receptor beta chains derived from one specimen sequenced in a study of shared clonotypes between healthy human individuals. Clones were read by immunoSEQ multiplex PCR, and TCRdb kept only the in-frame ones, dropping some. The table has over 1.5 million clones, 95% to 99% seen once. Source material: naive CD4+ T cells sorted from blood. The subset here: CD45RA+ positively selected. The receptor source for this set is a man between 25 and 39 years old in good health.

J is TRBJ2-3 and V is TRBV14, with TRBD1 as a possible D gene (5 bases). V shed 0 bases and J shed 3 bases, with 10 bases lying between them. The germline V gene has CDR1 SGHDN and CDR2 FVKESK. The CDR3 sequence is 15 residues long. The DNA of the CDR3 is TGTGCCAGCAGCCAAGATCGTAGGGGAACAGATACGCAGTATTTT. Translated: CASSQDRRGTDTQYF.

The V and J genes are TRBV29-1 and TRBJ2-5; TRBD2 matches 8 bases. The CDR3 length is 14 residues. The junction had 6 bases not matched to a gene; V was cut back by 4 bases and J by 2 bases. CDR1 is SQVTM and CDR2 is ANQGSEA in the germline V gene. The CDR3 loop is CSVVRREEQETQYF. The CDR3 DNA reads TGCAGCGTTGTTCGGCGGGAGGAACAAGAGACCCAGTACTTC.

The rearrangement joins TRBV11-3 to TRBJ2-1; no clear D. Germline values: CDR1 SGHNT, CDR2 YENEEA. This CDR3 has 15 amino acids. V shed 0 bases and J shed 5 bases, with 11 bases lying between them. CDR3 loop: CASSLEWRTDNEQFF. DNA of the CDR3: TGTGCCAGCAGCTTAGAATGGCGGACCGACAATGAGCAGTTCTTC.

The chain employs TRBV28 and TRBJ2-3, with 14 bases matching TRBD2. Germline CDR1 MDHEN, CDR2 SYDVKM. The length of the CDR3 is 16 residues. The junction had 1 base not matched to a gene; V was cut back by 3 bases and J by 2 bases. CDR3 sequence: CASSLGLAGVTDTQYF. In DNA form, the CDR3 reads TGTGCCAGCAGTTTGGGACTAGCGGGAGTCACAGATACGCAGTATTTT.

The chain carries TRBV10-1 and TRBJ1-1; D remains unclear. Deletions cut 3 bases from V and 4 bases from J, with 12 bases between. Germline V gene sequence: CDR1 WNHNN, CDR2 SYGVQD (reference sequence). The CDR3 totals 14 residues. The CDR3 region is CASSDWNRVTEAFF. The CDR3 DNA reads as TGCGCCAGCAGTGATTGGAATAGGGTCACTGAAGCTTTCTTT.

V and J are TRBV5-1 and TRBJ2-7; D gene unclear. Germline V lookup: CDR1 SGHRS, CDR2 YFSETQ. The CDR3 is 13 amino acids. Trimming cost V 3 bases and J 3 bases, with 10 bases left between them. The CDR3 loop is CASSSDRNYEQYF. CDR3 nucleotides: TGCGCCAGCAGCTCCGATAGAAACTACGAGCAGTACTTC.

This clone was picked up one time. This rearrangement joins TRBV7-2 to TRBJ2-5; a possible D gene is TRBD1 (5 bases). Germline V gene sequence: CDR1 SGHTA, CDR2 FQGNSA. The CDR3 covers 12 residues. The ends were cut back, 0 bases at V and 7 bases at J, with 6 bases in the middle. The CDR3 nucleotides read TGTGCCAGCAGCTTAGCCAGGGCGACCCAGTACTTC. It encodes CASSLARATQYF.

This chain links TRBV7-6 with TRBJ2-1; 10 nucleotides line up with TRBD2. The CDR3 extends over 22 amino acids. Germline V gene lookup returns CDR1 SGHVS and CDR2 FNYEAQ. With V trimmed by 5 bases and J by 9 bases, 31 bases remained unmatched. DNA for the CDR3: TGTGCCAGCAGCCAGATAATATTAGCGGGAGGCTTTGGCTCTCCGAATTACGGTGAGCAGTTCTTC. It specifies CASSQIILAGGFGSPNYGEQFF.

The CDR3 protein is CASSAGTSGAYEQYF. The CDR3, as DNA: TGTGCCAGCAGCGCGGGGACTAGCGGCGCCTACGAGCAGTACTTC. The V and J genes are TRBV11-2 and TRBJ2-7, with TRBD2 matching over 11 bases. Germline assignment: CDR1 SGHAT and CDR2 FQNNGV. Trimming removed 5 bases from V and 2 bases from J; junction bases left unmatched: 5. The CDR3 runs to 15 residues.

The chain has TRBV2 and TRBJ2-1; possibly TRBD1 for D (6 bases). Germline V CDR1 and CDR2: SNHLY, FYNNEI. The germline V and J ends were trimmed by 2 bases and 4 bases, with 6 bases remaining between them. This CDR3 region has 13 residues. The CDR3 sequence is CASSETGYNEQFF. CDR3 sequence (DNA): TGTGCCAGCAGTGAAACAGGGTACAATGAGCAGTTCTTC. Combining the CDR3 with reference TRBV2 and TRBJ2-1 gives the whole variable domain EPEVTQTPSHQVTQMGQEVILRCVPISNHLYFYWYRQILGQKVEFLVSFYNNEISEKSEIFDDQFSVERPDGSNFTLKIRSTKLEDSAMYFCASSETGYNEQFFGPGTRLTVL.

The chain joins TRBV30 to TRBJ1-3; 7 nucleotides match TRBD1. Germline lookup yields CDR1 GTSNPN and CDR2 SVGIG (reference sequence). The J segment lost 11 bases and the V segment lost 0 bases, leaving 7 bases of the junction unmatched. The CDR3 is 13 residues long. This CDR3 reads CAWSVRTGGAIYF. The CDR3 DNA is TGTGCCTGGAGTGTACGGACAGGTGGGGCCATATATTTT.

In nucleotides, the CDR3 is TGTGCCAGCAGCTTAGGGAGACAGACCCTCACCGGGGAGCTGTTTTTT. Its translation: CASSLGRQTLTGELFF. The chain joins TRBV11-1 to TRBJ2-2, with a weak D call TRBD1 (5 bases). The CDR3 is 16 residues long. Trimming stripped 1 base from V and 4 bases from J, with 13 bases between. Germline V lookup: CDR1 SGHAT, CDR2 FQDESV (reference sequence). Using reference TRBV11-1 and TRBJ2-2 for the parts outside the CDR3, the full variable domain is EAEVAQSPRYKITEKSQAVAFWCDPISGHATLYWYRQILGQGPELLVQFQDESVVDDSQLPKDRFSAERLKGVDSTLKIQPAELGDSAMYLCASSLGRQTLTGELFFGEGSRLTVL.

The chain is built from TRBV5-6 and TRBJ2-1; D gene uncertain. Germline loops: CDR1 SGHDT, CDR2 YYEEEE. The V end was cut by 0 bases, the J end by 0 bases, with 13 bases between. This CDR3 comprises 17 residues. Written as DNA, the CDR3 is TGTGCCAGCAGCTTGGAGGGCCACAGAATCTCCTACAATGAGCAGTTCTTC. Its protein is CASSLEGHRISYNEQFF.

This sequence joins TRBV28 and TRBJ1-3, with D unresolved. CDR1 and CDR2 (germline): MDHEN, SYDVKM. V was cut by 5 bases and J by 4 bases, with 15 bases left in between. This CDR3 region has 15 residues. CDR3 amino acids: CASSPPFPEGNTIYF. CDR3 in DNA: TGTGCCAGCAGTCCCCCTTTTCCGGAGGGAAACACCATATATTTT. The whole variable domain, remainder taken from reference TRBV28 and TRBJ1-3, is DVKVTQSSRYLVKRTGEKVFLECVQDMDHENMFWYRQDPGLGLRLIYFSYDVKMKEKGDIPEGYSVSREKKERFSLILESASTNQTSMYLCASSPPFPEGNTIYFGEGSWLTVV.

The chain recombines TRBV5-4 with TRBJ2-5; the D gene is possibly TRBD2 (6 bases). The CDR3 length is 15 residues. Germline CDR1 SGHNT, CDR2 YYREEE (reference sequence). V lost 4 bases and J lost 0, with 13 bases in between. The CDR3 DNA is TGTGCCAGCAGCCCCGCGGGAAAGTACCAAGAGACCCAGTACTTC. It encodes CASSPAGKYQETQYF. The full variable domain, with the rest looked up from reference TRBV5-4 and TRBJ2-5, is ETGVTQSPTHLIKTRGQQVTLRCSSQSGHNTVSWYQQALGQGPQFIFQYYREEENGRGNFPPRFSGLQFPNYSSELNVNALELDDSALYLCASSPAGKYQETQYFGPGTRLLVL.